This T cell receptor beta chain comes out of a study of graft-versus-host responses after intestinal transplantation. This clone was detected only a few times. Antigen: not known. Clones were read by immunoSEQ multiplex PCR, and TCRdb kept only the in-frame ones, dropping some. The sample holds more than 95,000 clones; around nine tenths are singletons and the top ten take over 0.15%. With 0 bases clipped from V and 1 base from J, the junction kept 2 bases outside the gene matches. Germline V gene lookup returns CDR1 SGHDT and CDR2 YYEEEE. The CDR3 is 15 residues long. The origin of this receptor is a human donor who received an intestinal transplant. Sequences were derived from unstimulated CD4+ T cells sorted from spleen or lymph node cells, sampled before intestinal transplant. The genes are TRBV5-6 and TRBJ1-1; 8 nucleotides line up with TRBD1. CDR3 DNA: TGTGCCAGCAGCTTGGAAGACAGGGGGAACACTGAAGCTTTCTTT. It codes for CASSLEDRGNTEAFF.